This T cell receptor (beta chain) is from a study of blood T cell repertoires in COVID-19. Turning to the study itself: The United States, Italy and Spain were the sources of the acute and convalescent COVID-19 samples. T cells, B-cell-depleted T cells, or PBMCs provided the cDNA or gDNA that served as material.

The CDR3 consists of 14 residues. Trimming cost V 4 bases and J 1 base; bases outside gene matches: 1. The germline CDR1 and CDR2 sequences are MGHRA and YSYEKL. The authors' processing: Amplification from reference gene primers served as the basis for estimated nucleated cell counts. Profiled with immunoSEQ multiplex PCR; TCRdb holds only in-frame clones, not every one. The V and J calls and clone size come from that table; D and trimming were worked out from the DNA. The table lists 70,000 to 95,000 clones, more than 90% of them singletons, with more than 4% in the top ten. V usage is TRBV4-1 and J usage is TRBJ2-7, with 10 bases that match TRBD1. The source material was peripheral blood. This sequence originates from a human donor with active COVID-19. The donor label of this sample is uncertain. The CDR3 nucleotides read TGCGCCAGCAGCCGGACAGGGGGGTCCTACGAGCAGTACTTC. Its translation is CASSRTGGSYEQYF.